A single sample gave rise to the 30 T cell receptor beta chains below, sequenced in a study of breast tumors, draining lymph nodes, adjacent tissues. Breast cancer patients provided tissue from their axillary draining lymph nodes. Via MiXCR, TCRdb re-called the multiplex PCR reads, giving one row per CDR3 protein. Here the sample spans 150,000 to 200,000 distinct CDR3 sequences, around 35% being singletons. Sequencing was done on a sample of axillary lymph node tissue. These receptors originate from a female donor with breast cancer. Some clones in this sample may be carry-over from other donors' samples.

Many counts were recorded for this clonotype. The gene calls are TRBV7-3 and TRBJ2-3; the D call may be TRBD1 or TRBD2 (5 bases each). Per the germline V gene, CDR1 is SGHTA and CDR2 is FQGTGA. The V end lost 5 bases, the J end lost 4 bases, and 7 bases lay between the germline ends. The CDR3 is 12 residues long. In nucleotides, the CDR3 is TGTGCCAGCAGCCCGGGACCAGATACGCAGTATTTT. Amino acids: CASSPGPDTQYF.

There are many counts of this clonotype. This chain connects TRBV11-2 to TRBJ2-2, with 11 bases identical to TRBD2. CDR1 and CDR2 from the germline V gene are SGHAT and FQNNGV. This CDR3 comprises 15 residues. The J segment lost 7 bases and the V segment lost 3 bases, leaving 4 bases of the junction unmatched. The CDR3 loop is CASSFSGRARGELFF. The CDR3 DNA reads TGTGCCAGCAGCTTTAGCGGGAGGGCCCGCGGGGAGCTGTTTTTT.

This clonotype occurred many times. The chain joins TRBV6-2 or TRBV6-3 to TRBJ2-5; maybe TRBD2 (6 bases). This CDR3 region has 17 residues. Germline CDR1 is MNHEY and CDR2 is SVGEGT. V was clipped by 6 bases and J by 5 bases, with 25 bases between them. This CDR3 is CASRATLLAGSRETQYF. Written as DNA, the CDR3 is TGTGCCAGCAGGGCGACCTTACTAGCTGGATCTCGGGAGACCCAGTACTTC.

This clonotype was seen at least ten times. This chain connects TRBV27 to TRBJ2-7; tentatively, D is TRBD2 (5 bases). The germline V and J ends were trimmed by 5 bases and 1 base, with 12 bases remaining between them. The V gene's germline CDR1 is MNHEY and CDR2 SMNVEV (reference sequence). The length of the CDR3 is 14 residues. The CDR3 DNA sequence: TGTGCCAGCAGTATCGGGGTGGGGTCCTACGAGCAGTACTTC. Protein product: CASSIGVGSYEQYF.

The V and J genes are TRBV12-5 and TRBJ2-1; TRBD1 might be the D (6 bases). The germline V gene encodes CDR1 LGHNT and CDR2 FRNRAP. CDR3 length: 15 amino acids. CDR3 DNA sequence: TGTGCCAGCAGTCCGCAGGGACACCGAGGCGACGAGCAGTTCTTC. The encoded protein is CASSPQGHRGDEQFF.

This clonotype was counted many times. The genes are TRBV5-6 and TRBJ1-4; 11 bases align to TRBD1. Germline CDR1 and CDR2: SGHDT and YYEEEE. This CDR3 has 17 residues. Unmatched junction bases numbered 5, after V lost 4 bases and J lost 0 bases. CDR3 sequence: CASSEGQGVSTNEKLFF. Written as DNA, the CDR3 is TGTGCCAGCAGCGAGGGACAGGGGGTCTCAACTAATGAAAAACTGTTTTTT.

This clonotype was seen many times. The genes are TRBV24-1 and TRBJ2-3, with D perhaps TRBD1 (5 bases). V lost 4 bases, J lost 1 base, and 5 bases lay in between. Per the germline V gene, CDR1 is KGHDR and CDR2 is SFDVKD. This CDR3 contains 13 residues. Here the CDR3 reads CATSDRGTDTQYF. DNA of the CDR3: TGTGCCACCAGTGACAGGGGCACAGATACGCAGTATTTT.

This clonotype has a count of ten or more. The rearrangement joins TRBV24-1 to TRBJ2-5; D gene ambiguous. The ends were cut back, 4 bases at V and 2 bases at J, with 4 bases in the middle. The CDR3 is made up of 12 amino acids. Germline-derived CDR1 and CDR2 are KGHDR and SFDVKD. The CDR3 reads CATSDIQETQYF. The DNA of the CDR3 is TGTGCCACCAGTGACATTCAAGAGACCCAGTACTTC.

This clonotype has a count of ten or more. Here the CDR3 DNA reads TGTGCCAGCAGCTTAGCTCTTGTGACAGAGCAGTTCTTC. Translation gives CASSLALVTEQFF. This chain links TRBV7-9 with TRBJ2-1; D ambiguous. Per germline, CDR1 SEHNR and CDR2 FQNEAQ (reference sequence). This CDR3 is 13 amino acids long. Trimming took 0 bases from V and 10 from J, leaving 10 bases between them.

This clonotype was picked up many times. The CDR3 DNA reads as TGCAGTGTAGAGGGCAGAGATCAGCCCCAGCATTTT. Protein sequence: CSVEGRDQPQHF. V and J are TRBV20-1 and TRBJ1-5; D remains ambiguous. V was clipped by 7 bases and J by 5 bases, with 12 bases between them. The CDR3 extends over 12 amino acids. Germline CDR1 reads DFQATT; CDR2 reads SNEGSKA (reference sequence).

With regard to this clonotype: This sequence may be a read error, since a much larger clone differs from it by one base. The rearrangement links TRBV28 to TRBJ1-4; no clear D. Germline V gives CDR1 MDHEN, CDR2 SYDVKM. The CDR3 loop spans 13 amino acids. Here the CDR3 reads CASSFRLNEKLSF. The CDR3, as DNA: TGTGCCAGCAGTTTCAGATTAAATGAAAAACTGTCTTTT.

On this clonotype: A much larger clone is a single base away; this may be a read error. The gene calls are TRBV5-4 and TRBJ2-7, with D perhaps TRBD1 (6 bases). The ends were cut back, 2 bases at V and 0 bases at J, with 9 bases in the middle. CDR3 length: 14 amino acids. CDR1 and CDR2 from the germline V gene are SGHNT and YYREEE (reference sequence). This chain's CDR3 is CASSFRGTSYEQYF. The DNA for the CDR3 is TGTGCCAGCAGCTTTAGGGGGACCTCCTACGAGCAGTACTTC.

This clonotype was seen at least ten times. The chain combines TRBV12-3 or TRBV12-4 with TRBJ1-2; unclear D gene. The CDR3 totals 15 residues. Between the trimmed V and J ends, which lost 6 bases and 5 bases, there was a span of 19 bases. CDR3 sequence reads: CASSPTGKPNYGYTF. The DNA for the CDR3 is TGTGCCAGCAGCCCCACGGGGAAGCCAAATTATGGCTACACCTTC.

In this sample, this clonotype turned up many times. The chain uses TRBV7-2 and TRBJ1-6; D perhaps matches TRBD1 (5 bases). The germline V and J ends were trimmed by 4 bases and 8 bases, with 15 bases remaining between them. The V gene's germline CDR1 is SGHTA and CDR2 FQGNSA. This CDR3 contains 15 residues. DNA for the CDR3: TGTGCCAGCAGCTCAGATGACAGACGCGATTCACCCCTCCACTTT. Translated: CASSSDDRRDSPLHF.

The chain carries TRBV7-9 and TRBJ1-4, with a possible D match to TRBD1 (5 bases). The CDR3 has 19 residues. Germline CDR1 SEHNR, CDR2 FQNEAQ (reference sequence). V lost 5 bases and J 8 bases, leaving 30 bases between the germline ends. The CDR3 loop is CASSRYSGTSGEGGEKLFF. The CDR3 DNA reads as TGTGCCAGCAGCAGATATTCCGGGACTAGCGGGGAAGGAGGAGAAAAACTGTTTTTT.

This clonotype was observed a handful of times. The rearrangement uses TRBV28 and TRBJ2-5; 13 bases agree with TRBD2. CDR3 size: 16 residues. Germline-derived CDR1 and CDR2 are MDHEN and SYDVKM. V dropped 3 bases and J dropped 4; count of bases not matched to a gene: 5. CDR3 amino acids: CASSLELAGGIETQYF. The CDR3 DNA is TGTGCCAGCAGTTTGGAACTAGCGGGAGGGATAGAGACCCAGTACTTC.

This clonotype was picked up many times. J is TRBJ1-4 and V is TRBV6-1; D is possibly TRBD1 (6 bases). Germline CDR1 MNHNS, CDR2 SASEGT. The V end lost 1 base, the J end lost 8 bases, and 11 bases lay between the germline ends. This CDR3 has 14 amino acids. The CDR3 reads CASSEVAGDEKLFF. Written as DNA, the CDR3 is TGTGCCAGCAGTGAAGTGGCAGGGGACGAAAAACTGTTTTTT.

This clonotype was seen ten or more times. The chain is built from TRBV20-1 and TRBJ1-2; D is unclear. Per the germline V gene, CDR1 is DFQATT and CDR2 is SNEGSKA (reference sequence). Trimming pared 5 bases from V and 5 bases from J, leaving 12 bases between. The CDR3 runs to 12 residues. The CDR3 is CSAPPEEYGYTF. As DNA, the CDR3 is TGCAGTGCTCCTCCGGAGGAATATGGCTACACCTTC.

Of note for this clonotype: Since a much larger clone is just one base distant, this may be a read error. This chain connects TRBV12-3 or TRBV12-4 to TRBJ2-5; 11 bases map to TRBD2. The CDR3 runs to 20 residues. Here the CDR3 reads CARSLSSLAGGRGWMETQYF. The CDR3 coding sequence is TGTGCCCGCAGTTTATCGTCCCTAGCGGGAGGCAGGGGATGGATGGAGACCCAGTACTTC.

This chain connects TRBV15 to TRBJ2-5; the match to TRBD2 covers 8 bases. The trim removed 3 bases at V and 0 bases at J, leaving 6 bases unmatched. The CDR3 totals 16 residues. The germline gives CDR1 LNHNV, CDR2 YYDKDF (reference sequence). CDR3 sequence: CATSRYRGGNQETQYF. As DNA, the CDR3 is TGTGCCACCAGCAGGTACCGGGGGGGGAACCAAGAGACCCAGTACTTC.

The chain employs TRBV7-2 and TRBJ2-5, with a tentative D call TRBD1 (5 bases). TRBJ2-3 explains the end of the DNA better; the J call may be wrong. From germline, CDR1 is SGHTA and CDR2 FQGNSA. CDR3 length: 14 residues. In nucleotides, the CDR3 is TGTGCCAGCAGGGTACCGGTGGGGCAAGAGACCCAGTATTTT. Amino acid sequence: CASRVPVGQETQYF.

V gene TRBV19 combines with J gene TRBJ2-1, with no clear D. V was clipped by 5 bases and J by 0 bases, with 11 bases between them. Germline-derived CDR1 and CDR2 are LNHDA and SQIVND (reference sequence). The CDR3 totals 15 residues. CDR3 protein: CASSLGIGSYNEQFF. The CDR3 DNA reads as TGTGCCAGTAGTCTTGGGATAGGCTCCTACAATGAGCAGTTCTTC.

There are many counts of this clonotype. This chain links TRBV28 with TRBJ1-2; D unclear. This CDR3 is 15 amino acids long. The V gene's germline CDR1 is MDHEN and CDR2 SYDVKM. The V end was cut by 5 bases, the J end by 2 bases, with 15 bases between. The CDR3, as DNA: TGTGCCAGCAGTCGACCCTCGGGGTTGAACTATGGCTACACCTTC. It yields the protein CASSRPSGLNYGYTF.

This clonotype was counted ten times or more. The genes are TRBV7-6 and TRBJ2-2, with D perhaps given as TRBD1 or TRBD2 (6 bases each). The CDR3 runs 16 residues. Germline V gives CDR1 SGHVS, CDR2 FNYEAQ. Trimming took off 5 bases at V and 1 base at J, with 14 bases between the two ends. CDR3 nucleotide sequence: TGTGCCAGCAGCCCCCTAGGGGGGTTGAACACCGGGGAGCTGTTTTTT. Translated, it gives CASSPLGGLNTGELFF.

The genes are TRBV5-1 and TRBJ1-4; 8 bases are shared with TRBD1. The CDR3 has 16 residues. In germline, CDR1 is SGHRS, CDR2 YFSETQ. The J segment lost 12 bases and the V segment lost 4 bases, leaving 17 bases of the junction unmatched. The CDR3 coding sequence is TGCGCCAGCAGCCCTACCGGGACAGGCCGCCGCCTGGAACTGTTTTTT. Amino acid sequence: CASSPTGTGRRLELFF. The variable domain in full, completed from reference TRBV5-1 and TRBJ1-4, reads KAGVTQTPRYLIKTRGQQVTLSCSPISGHRSVSWYQQTPGQGLQFLFEYFSETQRNKGNFPGRFSGRQFSNSRSEMNVSTLELGDSALYLCASSPTGTGRRLELFFGSGTQLSVL.

This clonotype was picked up many times. This chain connects TRBV2 to TRBJ1-6; the D gene is possibly TRBD1 (6 bases). Trimming took 6 bases from V and 0 from J, leaving 12 bases between them. The CDR3 has 16 amino acids. The germline V gene encodes CDR1 SNHLY and CDR2 FYNNEI. Here the CDR3 DNA reads TGTGCCAGCAGACCCGACAGGAGCTCCTATAATTCACCCCTCCACTTT. Its translation: CASRPDRSSYNSPLHF.

On this clonotype itself: A much larger clonotype is one base distant, so this may be a read error. V and J are TRBV5-6 and TRBJ2-1, with D uncertain. CDR1 is SGHDT, CDR2 YYEEEE, per germline. The germline V and J ends were trimmed by 0 bases and 7 bases, with 11 bases remaining between them. The CDR3 extends over 14 amino acids. The CDR3 DNA reads TGTGCCAGCAGCTTGGTGGCTACTCGGAATGAGCAGTTCTTC. Protein product: CASSLVATRNEQFF.

The DNA of the CDR3 is TGTGCCAGCAGTGACTCCTTACGGGGTTACTATGGCTACACCTTC. This encodes CASSDSLRGYYGYTF. This chain joins TRBV25-1 and TRBJ1-2; D remains unclear. Trimming pared 3 bases from V and 3 bases from J, leaving 14 bases between. CDR1 MGHDK and CDR2 SYGVNS come from the germline V gene. The length of the CDR3 is 15 residues.

This clonotype was counted at least ten times. The J gene is TRBJ2-6, the V gene TRBV19; D remains ambiguous. The germline V and J ends were trimmed by 3 bases and 6 bases, with 12 bases remaining between them. From germline, CDR1 is LNHDA and CDR2 SQIVND (reference sequence). CDR3 length equals 15 residues. CDR3 region: CASSIRIVSANVLTF. The CDR3 coding sequence is TGTGCCAGTAGTATTAGGATCGTGTCGGCCAACGTCCTGACTTTC. Looking up the rest from reference TRBV19 and TRBJ2-6 gives the full variable domain: DGGITQSPKYLFRKEGQNVTLSCEQNLNHDAMYWYRQDPGQGLRLIYYSQIVNDFQKGDIAEGYSVSREKKESFPLTVTSAQKNPTAFYLCASSIRIVSANVLTFGAGSRLTVL.

This clonotype came up many times. This sequence joins TRBV7-6 and TRBJ1-4; TRBD1 agrees at 10 bases. Germline CDR1 reads SGHVS; CDR2 reads FNYEAQ. The V and J ends lost 7 bases and 6 bases, in that order; junction bases with no gene match: 8. This CDR3 contains 15 residues. This CDR3 reads CASNTMTGGHEKLFF. CDR3 in DNA: TGTGCCAGCAACACAATGACAGGGGGCCATGAAAAACTGTTTTTT. Complete variable domain (other parts from reference TRBV7-6 and TRBJ1-4): GAGVSQSPRYKVTKRGQDVALRCDPISGHVSLYWYRQALGQGPEFLTYFNYEAQQDKSGLPNDRFSAERPEGSISTLTIQRTEQRDSAMYRCASNTMTGGHEKLFFGSGTQLSVL.